This T cell receptor beta chain was found in a study of shared clonotypes between healthy human individuals. In the naive CD8 group, cells lacked CD45RO and were positively selected for CCR7, so terminally differentiated effector memory CD45RA+ cells were left out. The CDR3 consists of 15 residues. The V gene's germline CDR1 is WSHSY and CDR2 SAAADI. Germline trimming cut 6 bases from V and 2 bases from J; bases unmatched to any gene: 7. Sequenced by immunoSEQ multiplex PCR; TCRdb stores in-frame clones only, minus some. The repertoire includes some 2.1 million clones, just over 90% of them detected once, and more than 1.5% sits in the top ten.

This chain uses TRBV10-2 with TRBJ2-7, with TRBD2 identical over 10 bases. The clonotype comes from a man aged 18 to 35 in good health. Some clones in this sample may be carry-over from other donors' samples. The sample taken for sequencing was naive CD8+ T cells from PBMCs. CDR3 protein: CASRKTSGPPYEQYF. The DNA for the CDR3 is TGCGCCAGCAGGAAGACTAGCGGGCCTCCCTACGAGCAGTACTTC.